This T cell receptor beta chain was recovered during a study of T cells in Graves' hyperthyroidism and ophthalmopathy (dated by TCRdb to the late 2010s). The study in broad terms: Peripheral blood samples were taken at the time of initial diagnosis, prior to any treatment. To identify TCR V-J signatures that set the groups apart, the researchers used a discovery cohort of about a hundred patients, made up of 40 to 45 with Graves' ophthalmopathy and some 60 with stable Graves' hyperthyroidism. Prospective prediction of ophthalmopathy was tested in an independent validation cohort of 18 to 20 hyperthyroidism patients and around 16 patients who later progressed to ophthalmopathy. The roughly 91 discovery patients were randomly divided into training and test sets at a 7:3 ratio. In roughly six Graves' hyperthyroidism patients, the study also compared T-cell repertoires from thyroid tissue with T-cell repertoires from blood. Once sampling was done, hyperthyroidism patients were given methimazole at a starting dose of 30 mg daily, whereas ophthalmopathy patients were given high-dose intravenous methylprednisolone. According to the paper, TCR Vbeta CDR3 sequencing was carried out on some 140 peripheral blood samples, which came from fewer than 50 ophthalmopathy, some 73 hyperthyroidism and approximately 17 progressor patients.

This clonotype has ten or more counts. Its cognate antigen has yet to be identified. No quality values exist for individual bases; no much larger clone is one base distant. Trimming costs V 2 bases and J 10 bases, and their ends lie 11 bases apart. Counted from cysteine to phenylalanine, this CDR3 has 13 amino acids. CDR3 DNA only is kept here, 39 bases in frame from base 1. The TCR beta CDR3 regions were amplified from RNA transcripts. The TCR CDR3 was subjected to a first round of RT-PCR using the HTBI primer set and the Qiagen OneStep RT-PCR kit. The libraries were constructed in a second round of multiplex PCR and then size-selected and purified. The libraries were sequenced on an Illumina HiSeq2000 using paired-end 100 bp reads. The published analysis was carried out like this. SOAPnuke was used to process the raw data, removing reads that contained adapters or uncalled bases, had a mean Phred below 15, or lacked an exact match to the constant primer or identifier. COPE v1.2.5 was used to merge the high-quality paired reads, and each unique nucleotide sequence was defined as a clonotype. MiTCR v1.1 was used to align the clonotypes against IMGT TRBV, TRBD and TRBJ reference segments. The analysis included only V-J combinations with a frequency above 0.0001, which together covered over 98% of the repertoires. A TCS score was defined as the ratio between F50 (clonal expansion) and ExV (chaos), using BLOSUM62-based TCRdist between CDR3 peptides within each V-J. Welch's t-statistics and random forest reduced several hundred V-J features to 13, which were used in a naive Bayes classifier (R e1071). Through fastp at Q25 and MiXCR, TCRdb rebuilt clones from the public reads, retaining in-frame beta chains. Entries are consolidated by CDR3 protein sequence, retaining the most common genes and DNA. For this entry, the V and J calls and clone size follow TCRdb and not the study's own pipeline. The sample data list approximately 400,000 distinct CDR3 sequences, and about 15% of these were observed just once. The ten largest clones take up approximately 9.9% of the sample.

Study-level results and caveats: A 13 V-J signature model separated ophthalmopathy from stable hyperthyroidism, with roughly 88% sensitivity and 81.08% specificity in cross-validation and 80%/75% in testing. Sample size was not statistically predetermined, and investigators were not blinded to group allocation. In validation, the model predicted progression to ophthalmopathy a median of roughly six months before onset, with roughly 68% sensitivity and roughly 77% specificity. Most expanded thyroid clonotypes (frequency above 0.001) were also found in blood, which suggests that blood repertoires may mirror thyroid immune responses.

Graves' hyperthyroidism was defined as stable when no progression to ophthalmopathy occurred over 18 months of follow-up. Hyperthyroidism patients were newly diagnosed, with disease duration under 2 months, and aged 18 to 65 years. Exclusion was applied to patients with uncontrolled infections, other autoimmune diseases, pregnancy or lactation. Diagnoses were established on the basis of clinical symptoms, serum thyroxine and TRAb, thyroid ultrasound, and orbital computed tomography. PBMCs were separated from over 9 ml of fresh peripheral blood using Ficoll-Paque density gradient centrifugation. Total RNA was extracted with Trizol reagent, and quality was checked on an Agilent 2100 Bioanalyzer.

This chain is built from TRBV12-3 or TRBV12-4 and TRBJ1-4; TRBD1 is a possible D gene, resting on 6 matching bases. The sequence was obtained from a woman aged 55-75 years with Graves' hyperthyroidism. Source material: blood. The DNA sequence is TGTGCCAGCAGTTTATACAGGGACGGAAAACTGTTTTTT. The resulting protein is CASSLYRDGKLFF.